This T cell receptor (beta chain) was sequenced during a study of cytomegalovirus exposure and HLA in healthy donors. Regarding the study as a whole: There were under 200 TCR beta chains listed as cytomegalovirus-associated. As confirmed in vitro, three CMV-associated chains were specific for CMV antigens.

To note about this clone: Its antigen is not known.

Primers for the PCR totalled 60 Vbeta and 13 Jbeta. Sequencing used immunoSEQ multiplex PCR; TCRdb keeps in-frame clones, though not all of them. In all, the sample yields around 200,000 clones. CDR1 and CDR2 (germline): KGHSH, LQKENI. The CDR3 consists of 13 residues. The V and J ends lost 3 bases and 2 bases respectively, with 7 bases between them. Sequencing was carried out using PBMCs. The receptor's source is a woman younger than 35 in good health and CMV-seropositive. This chain links TRBV18 with TRBJ1-2; D is uncertain. The CDR3 sequence: CASSPAGNYGYTF. The DNA of the CDR3 is TGTGCCAGCTCACCGGCAGGCAACTATGGCTACACCTTC.